This TCR beta chain stems from a study of blood T cell repertoires in COVID-19. Method: immunoSEQ multiplex PCR; TCRdb's copy keeps in-frame clones and lacks some. The table lists roughly 120,000 clones, approximately 85% of them singletons. Looked up from germline, CDR1 is SGDLS and CDR2 is YYNGEE. The V gene lost 0 bases and the J gene lost 0 bases, with 6 bases spanning the gap. CDR3 size: 15 residues. This clone was counted only a few times. This receptor was taken from a woman aged 80 or over with COVID-19, enrolled during active disease. Sequences were obtained from peripheral blood. The chain recombines TRBV9 with TRBJ2-2; D remains unclear. The CDR3 spells CASSVVDTNTGELFF. The CDR3 DNA reads as TGTGCCAGCAGCGTAGTAGATACGAACACCGGGGAGCTGTTTTTT.